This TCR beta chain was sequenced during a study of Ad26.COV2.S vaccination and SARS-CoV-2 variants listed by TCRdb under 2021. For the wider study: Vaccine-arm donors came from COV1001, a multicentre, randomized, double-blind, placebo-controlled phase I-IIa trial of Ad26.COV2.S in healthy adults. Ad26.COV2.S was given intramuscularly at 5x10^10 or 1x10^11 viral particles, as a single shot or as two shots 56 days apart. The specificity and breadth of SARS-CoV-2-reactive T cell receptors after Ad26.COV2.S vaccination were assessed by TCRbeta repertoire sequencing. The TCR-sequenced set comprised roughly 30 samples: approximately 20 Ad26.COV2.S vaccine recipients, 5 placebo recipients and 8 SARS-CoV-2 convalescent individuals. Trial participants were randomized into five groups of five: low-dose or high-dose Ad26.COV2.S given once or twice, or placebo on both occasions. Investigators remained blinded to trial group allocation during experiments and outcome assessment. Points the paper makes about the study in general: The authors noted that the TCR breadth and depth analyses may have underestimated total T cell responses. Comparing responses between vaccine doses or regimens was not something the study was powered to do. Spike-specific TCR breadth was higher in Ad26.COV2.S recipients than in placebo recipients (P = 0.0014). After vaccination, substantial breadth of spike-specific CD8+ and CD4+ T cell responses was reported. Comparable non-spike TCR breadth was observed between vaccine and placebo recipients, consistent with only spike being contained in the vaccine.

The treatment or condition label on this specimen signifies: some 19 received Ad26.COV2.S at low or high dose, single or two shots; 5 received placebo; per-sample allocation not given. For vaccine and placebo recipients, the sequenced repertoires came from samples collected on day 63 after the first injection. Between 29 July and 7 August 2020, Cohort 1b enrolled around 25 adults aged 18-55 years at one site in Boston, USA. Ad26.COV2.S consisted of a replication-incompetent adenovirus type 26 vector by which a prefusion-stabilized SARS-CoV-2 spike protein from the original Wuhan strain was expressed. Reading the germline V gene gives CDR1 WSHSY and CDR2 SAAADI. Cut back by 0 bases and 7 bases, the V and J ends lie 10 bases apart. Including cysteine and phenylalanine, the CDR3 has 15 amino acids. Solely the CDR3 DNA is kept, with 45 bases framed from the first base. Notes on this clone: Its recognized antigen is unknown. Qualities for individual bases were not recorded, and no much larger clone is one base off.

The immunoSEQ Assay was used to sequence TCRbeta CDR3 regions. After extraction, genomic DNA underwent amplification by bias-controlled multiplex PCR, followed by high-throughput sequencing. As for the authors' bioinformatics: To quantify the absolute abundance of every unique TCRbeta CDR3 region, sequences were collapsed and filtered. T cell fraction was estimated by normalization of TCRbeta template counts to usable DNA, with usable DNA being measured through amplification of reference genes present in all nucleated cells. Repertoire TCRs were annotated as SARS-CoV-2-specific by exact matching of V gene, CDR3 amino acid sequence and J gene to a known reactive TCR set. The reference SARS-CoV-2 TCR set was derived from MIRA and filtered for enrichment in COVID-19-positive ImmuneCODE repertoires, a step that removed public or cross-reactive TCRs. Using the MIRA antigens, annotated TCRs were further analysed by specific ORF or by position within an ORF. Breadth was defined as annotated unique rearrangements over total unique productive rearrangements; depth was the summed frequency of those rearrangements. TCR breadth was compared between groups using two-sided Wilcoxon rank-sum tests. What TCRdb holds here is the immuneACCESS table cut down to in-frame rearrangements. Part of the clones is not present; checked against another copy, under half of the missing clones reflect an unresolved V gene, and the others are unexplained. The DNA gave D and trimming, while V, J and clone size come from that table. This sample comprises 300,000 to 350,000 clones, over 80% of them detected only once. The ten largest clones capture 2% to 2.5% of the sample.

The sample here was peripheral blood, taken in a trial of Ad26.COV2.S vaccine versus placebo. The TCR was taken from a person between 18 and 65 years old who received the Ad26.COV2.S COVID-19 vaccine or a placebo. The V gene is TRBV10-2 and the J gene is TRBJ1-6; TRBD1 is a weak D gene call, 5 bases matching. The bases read TGCGCCAGCAGTGAGTCGAATTGGGGGAATTCACCCCTCCACTTT. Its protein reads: CASSESNWGNSPLHF.